This T cell receptor (beta chain) was documented in a study of OX40 agonist ivuxolimab in advanced cancers. Study details: The dose of intravenous ivuxolimab that patients received every 2 weeks ranged from 0.01 to 10 mg/kg. Study results and limitations: Which antigen the expanded peripheral T cells recognized is unknown. There was clonal expansion of CD4+ and CD8+ blood T cells by week 6 at 0.1 to 3.0 mg/kg.

Looked up from germline, CDR1 is LNHDA and CDR2 is SQIVND (reference sequence). The CDR3 contains 17 residues. Trimming cost V 4 bases and J 1 base, with 19 bases left between them. In the case of this clone: The antigen remains undetermined.

With baseline, cycle 4 day 1, and cycle 7 day 1 as timepoints, blood was sampled. Generated by immunoSEQ multiplex PCR, the TCRdb table keeps only in-frame clones and is missing some. The profile shows about 58,000 clones, around 84% of them singletons. The sample here was CD4+ or CD8+ T cells sorted from blood, taken in a trial of the OX40 agonist ivuxolimab. The source is an adult with an advanced solid tumor such as melanoma, head and neck, liver or kidney cancer. The V call is TRBV19, the J call TRBJ1-2; D is possibly TRBD1 (6 bases). The CDR3 bases are TGTGCCAGTAGTACTCTGCGAGACAGGTCTATTAACTATGGCTACACCTTC. Protein sequence: CASSTLRDRSINYGYTF.